This T cell receptor beta chain comes out of a study of T cells in narcolepsy. General study results and limits: Autoreactive HCRT-specific and TRIB2-specific clonotypes were marked in same-patient CSF-versus-blood CD4+ comparisons. No autoreactive T cell clone sequences appeared in some memory CD4+ repertoires. Autoreactive clonotypes reportedly recurred in blood of same and different patients, not controls.

V lost 3 bases and J 3 bases, leaving 19 bases between the germline ends. The CDR3 sequence is 17 residues long. In germline, CDR1 is KGHSH, CDR2 LQKENI. With respect to this clone: No antigen is known for it.

Method: immunoSEQ multiplex PCR; TCRdb's copy keeps in-frame clones and lacks some. The sample contains tens of thousands of clones, almost 85% of which appear only once. Material for sequencing was CD45RA- memory CD4+ T cells from PBMCs. The chain employs TRBV18 and TRBJ2-3, with D possibly called TRBD1 or TRBD2 (5 bases each). The sequence came from a human donor with narcolepsy. CDR3 sequence (DNA): TGTGCCAGCTCACCGGTGTTAGGGGCCACGGGGACAGATACGCAGTATTTT. Translation: CASSPVLGATGTDTQYF.